The T cell receptor beta chain under discussion was sequenced for a study of T cells in Graves' hyperthyroidism and ophthalmopathy. This clonotype was observed a few times. The target antigen is unknown. This CDR3 is built from 14 residues. The V and J ends lost 3 bases and 4 bases respectively, with 12 bases between them. Germline-derived CDR1 and CDR2 are ENHRY and SYGVKD. Authors of the study amplified TCR beta CDR3 regions from RNA transcripts. During a first-round RT-PCR of the TCR CDR3, the HTBI primer set was used. One entry per CDR3 protein, called by TCRdb with MiXCR from the multiplex PCR reads. Of 500,000 to 600,000 distinct CDR3 sequences in the sample, about 46% were seen once. Regarding the study as a whole: Blood also carried most thyroid clonotypes expanded above 0.001.

V gene TRBV10-3 combines with J gene TRBJ1-1; no clear D gene. Specimen: peripheral blood or thyroid tissue (not recorded which). The sequence was obtained from an adult woman with Graves' disease, either hyperthyroidism or ophthalmopathy (not recorded which). The CDR3 is CAISEYTGSTEAFF. The CDR3 region has the DNA TGTGCCATCAGTGAATATACCGGGAGCACTGAAGCTTTCTTT.